Listed below are T cell receptor beta chains from one sample, sequenced in a study of vaccination and CD4 T cells after COVID-19. Their specific antigens are unknown. MiXCR, run by TCRdb on the PCR reads, gives a single entry per CDR3 protein. The table includes 15,000 to 20,000 distinct CDR3 sequences, 44% detected once. The specimen was CD4+ T cells from blood, cultured in vitro, collected before SARS-CoV-2 vaccination. Receptors originate from a human donor who had recovered from COVID-19. Each CDR3 is given with its conserved first and last residue. Each record gives: J gene, D gene, V gene, clone size, CDR3 DNA, CDR3 protein. A D gene is named only where the DNA matches it firmly. Clone size is stated in some rows and not others, as once, few, many or a class when expanded.

J: TRBJ2-1; D: TRBD1; V: TRBV12-5; size: -; DNA: TGTGCTAGTGGTTTGGTACAGGGGGCTGTCGACTCCTACAATGAGCAGTTCTTC; CDR3: CASGLVQGAVDSYNEQFF
J: TRBJ1-6; D: TRBD1; V: TRBV6-1; size: few; DNA: TGTGCCACGCGGTCCGACAGGGCCGAAAATTCACCCCTCCACTTT; CDR3: CATRSDRAENSPLHF
J: TRBJ2-7; D: -; V: TRBV24-1; size: medium-sized; DNA: TGTGCCACCAGTGACCTCAGGTTCTCTCCTAGGGAGCAGTACTTC; CDR3: CATSDLRFSPREQYF
J: TRBJ2-3; D: -; V: TRBV11-2; size: -; DNA: TGTGCCAGCAGCTTAAACCCCCACACAGATACGCAGTATTTT; CDR3: CASSLNPHTDTQYF
J: TRBJ1-2; D: -; V: TRBV20-1; size: few; DNA: TGCAGTGCTCTAAGTGTTGCCGAGGATGGCTACACCTTC; CDR3: CSALSVAEDGYTF
J: TRBJ1-2; D: TRBD1; V: TRBV5-1; size: -; DNA: TGCGCCAGCACCGCTTCTGGGACAGGGGTCGGCTACACCTTC; CDR3: CASTASGTGVGYTF
J: TRBJ2-3; D: TRBD2; V: TRBV6-2/TRBV6-3; size: few; DNA: TGTGCCAGCACCAACGAGCGGGGGGGCGACACAGATACGCAGTATTTT; CDR3: CASTNERGGDTDTQYF
J: TRBJ1-1; D: -; V: TRBV30; size: -; DNA: TGTGCCTGGAGTAGGGCCTGGAACACTGAAGCTTTCTTT; CDR3: CAWSRAWNTEAFF
J: TRBJ2-5; D: -; V: TRBV20-1; size: -; DNA: TGCAGTGCTAGAGAGGACAGCCAAGAGACCCAGTACTTC; CDR3: CSAREDSQETQYF
J: TRBJ2-3; D: TRBD2; V: TRBV24-1; size: -; DNA: TGTGCCACCAGTGATTTTTGGCGGGAGGGCGGCACAGATACGCAGTATTTT; CDR3: CATSDFWREGGTDTQYF
J: TRBJ2-5; D: TRBD2; V: TRBV6-2/TRBV6-3; size: few; DNA: TGTGCCAGCAGTTACTCGAATGCGGGGGAGTTCCAAGAGACCCAGTACTTC; CDR3: CASSYSNAGEFQETQYF
J: TRBJ2-7; D: -; V: TRBV7-9; size: -; DNA: TGTGCCAGCAGCTTAAGCAGGGCCGTGGAGCAGTACTTC; CDR3: CASSLSRAVEQYF
J: TRBJ1-6; D: -; V: TRBV27; size: medium-sized; DNA: TGTGCCAGCGCCTGGAAGCAGGGAGGAGAATCACCCCTCCACTTT; CDR3: CASAWKQGGESPLHF
J: TRBJ2-5; D: TRBD2; V: TRBV6-1; size: few; DNA: TGTGCCAGCCGGCCCAGGGCTAGCGGGTCGGAGACCCAGTACTTC; CDR3: CASRPRASGSETQYF
J: TRBJ2-7; D: TRBD2; V: TRBV20-1; size: -; DNA: TGCAGTGCTAGAGATCCTAGCGGAATAATCCACGAGCAGTACTTC; CDR3: CSARDPSGIIHEQYF
J: TRBJ1-3; D: -; V: TRBV7-6; size: -; DNA: TGTGCCACCGCGAAGAACTCTGGAAACACCATATATTTT; CDR3: CATAKNSGNTIYF
J: TRBJ1-3; D: TRBD1; V: TRBV7-2; size: -; DNA: TGTGCCAGCAGCTCAGAGTCCCAGGGGGGGAACACCATATATTTT; CDR3: CASSSESQGGNTIYF
J: TRBJ1-1; D: -; V: TRBV5-5; size: -; DNA: TGTGCCAGCAGCTTGCCCCTCAACCTAGGCACTGAAGCTTTCTTT; CDR3: CASSLPLNLGTEAFF
J: TRBJ2-3; D: TRBD1; V: TRBV20-1; size: -; DNA: TGCAGTGCTACCAGGGGGCTAGCAGGGGGCACAGATACGCAGTATTTT; CDR3: CSATRGLAGGTDTQYF
J: TRBJ1-6; D: TRBD1; V: TRBV2; size: -; DNA: TGTGCCAGTCTAACTAGGGACAGGGGACACTCACCCCTCCACTTT; CDR3: CASLTRDRGHSPLHF
J: TRBJ1-5; D: TRBD1; V: TRBV12-3/TRBV12-4; size: -; DNA: TGTGCCAGCAGTTCGGGACAGGGCTTTCAGCCCCAGCATTTT; CDR3: CASSSGQGFQPQHF
J: TRBJ1-2; D: TRBD1; V: TRBV10-3; size: few; DNA: TGTGCCATCAGTGGAGAGGGTTATGGAAGGGGGCTAGAGGGCTACACCTTC; CDR3: CAISGEGYGRGLEGYTF
J: TRBJ2-2; D: TRBD1; V: TRBV7-2; size: -; DNA: TGTGCCAGCAGCGTGGACAGGGGTTCCGGGGAGCTGTTTTTT; CDR3: CASSVDRGSGELFF